Sequencing of this T cell receptor (beta chain) was carried out in a study of radiation and T cells in renal cell carcinoma. Sequenced by immunoSEQ multiplex PCR; TCRdb stores in-frame clones only, minus some. The repertoire holds approximately 63,000 clones, with roughly 79% as singletons. V shed 6 bases and J shed 4 bases, with 16 bases lying between them. In germline, CDR1 is SGHRS, CDR2 YFSETQ. The CDR3 sequence is 14 residues long. Study results and caveats: Top tumor clonotypes rose in blood 2 weeks post-radiation, then contracted.

The time point denotes: baseline pretreatment blood. The treatment: 15 Gy SBRT to primary tumor, nephrectomy 4 weeks later. After SBRT, blood was collected at 2 and 4 weeks, plus baseline. The patient's renal cell carcinoma had clear cell pathology. In the case of this clone: Its specificity is unknown.

Source: blood, taken from a patient whose treatment included radiotherapy and nephrectomy. This chain joins TRBV5-1 and TRBJ1-1; D is unresolved. The sequence derives from a man in his fifties or sixties with renal cell carcinoma. As DNA, the CDR3 is TGCGCCAGCACCCTCCCGGGGATGGGCACTGAAGCTTTCTTT. It translates to CASTLPGMGTEAFF.